This T cell receptor (beta chain) came from a study of radiation and T cells in renal cell carcinoma. Repertoires were generated with immunoSEQ multiplex PCR, while TCRdb's copy carries only in-frame clones and drops some. The sample has 120,000 to 150,000 clones; around nine tenths are singletons. Germline values: CDR1 LGHNA, CDR2 YSLEER. Germline trimming cut 4 bases from V and 6 bases from J; bases unmatched to any gene: 7. The CDR3 loop spans 15 amino acids. Time point indicated: blood 4 weeks post-SBRT, at nephrectomy. The treatment: 15 Gy SBRT to primary tumor, nephrectomy 4 weeks later. The sequencing here drew on blood, taken from a patient whose treatment included radiotherapy and nephrectomy. The chain has TRBV4-3 and TRBJ2-3, with TRBD2 matching 10 bases. The sequence derives from a woman aged 50 to 65 with renal cell carcinoma. The CDR3, as DNA: TGCGCCAGCAGCCTGGGACTAGCGAATTCGGATACGCAGTATTTT. Translated, it gives CASSLGLANSDTQYF.